This T cell receptor (beta chain) was identified in a study of blood T cell repertoires in COVID-19. Participants, 18 to 89 years old, spanned under 30 US areas. Under the authors' procedure: Amplification of reference gene primers was used by the study to estimate nucleated cell counts. The data were produced by immunoSEQ multiplex PCR, yet TCRdb's version contains in-frame clones alone and is incomplete. V and J calls and clone size follow that table, whereas D and trimming were derived from the DNA. The sample carries 150,000 to 200,000 clones, 70% to 85% recorded once. The CDR3 length is 13 residues. The V gene's germline CDR1 is SNHLY and CDR2 FYNNEI. With V trimmed by 6 bases and J by 7 bases, 3 bases remained unmatched.

This chain connects TRBV2 to TRBJ2-1, with 10 bases identical to TRBD1. This TCR came from a woman aged 45-59 years who had recovered from COVID-19. The sample was PBMCs or T cells enriched from blood (not recorded which). In DNA, the CDR3 is TGTGCCAGCAGCTCGGACAGGGGGAATGAGCAGTTCTTC. It codes for CASSSDRGNEQFF.